This TCR beta chain was sequenced for a study of blood T cells in healthy people across ages. With 6 bases removed from V and 2 bases from J, the gap between germline ends came to 17 bases. The CDR3 sequence is 15 residues long. Germline loops: CDR1 DFQATT, CDR2 SNEGSKA (reference sequence). A J-beta primer mix and a sample-barcoded 5' primer were used in a second PCR of about 6 to 12 cycles. Via MiXCR, TCRdb re-called the 5' RACE reads, giving one row per CDR3 protein. The repertoire has approximately 880,000 distinct CDR3 sequences, 40% to 60% of them found once; the top ten carry around 15%. This sequence joins TRBV20-1 and TRBJ2-1; D might be TRBD1 (5 bases). The sequence was collected from a man under 40 in good health. Sequenced sample: blood. CDR3 in amino acids: CSASRPTAPYNEQFF. DNA of the CDR3: TGCAGTGCCAGCCGACCGACAGCCCCCTACAATGAGCAGTTCTTC.